The 21 T cell receptor beta chains below come from one sample, sequenced in a study of T-cell reconstitution after alpha-beta-depleted transplantation in children. For TCRbeta, the library was prepared with unique molecular identifiers. TCRdb ran MiXCR on the PCR reads and lists one entry per CDR3 protein. Here the sample spans hundreds of thousands of distinct CDR3 sequences, about 9.4% being singletons. Sequencing used PBMCs, obtained before TCRalphabeta/CD19-depleted stem cell transplant. These receptors were obtained from a boy in the first two years of life with acute myeloid leukemia, due to receive a stem cell transplant.

This clonotype was picked up many times. The V and J genes are TRBV3-1 and TRBJ2-2; 8 nucleotides align to TRBD1. Trimming removed 2 bases from V and 2 bases from J; junction bases left unmatched: 4. CDR1 and CDR2 from the germline V gene are LGHDT and YNNKEL (reference sequence). The length of the CDR3 is 16 residues. Here the CDR3 reads CASSQWQGANTGELFF. CDR3 DNA sequence: TGTGCCAGCAGCCAATGGCAGGGGGCTAACACCGGGGAGCTGTTTTTT.

In this sample, this clonotype turned up many times. The CDR3 coding sequence is TGTGCCAGCAGCCTAACTACCGGGACAGGGGGCACAGATACGCAGTATTTT. Translated: CASSLTTGTGGTDTQYF. The chain has TRBV9 and TRBJ2-3; 10 nucleotides align to TRBD1. V lost 4 bases and J lost 1; bases outside the gene matches: 9. Germline CDR1 and CDR2: SGDLS and YYNGEE. The CDR3 covers 17 residues.

This clonotype showed up many times. This CDR3 reads CASSLKDRFQETQYF. The CDR3 nucleotides are TGTGCCAGCAGCTTAAAAGACAGGTTCCAAGAGACCCAGTACTTC. J is TRBJ2-5 and V is TRBV13, with D possibly being TRBD1 (6 bases). CDR3 length: 15 amino acids. Germline V gene lookup returns CDR1 PRHDT and CDR2 FYEKMQ (reference sequence). V was cut by 2 bases and J by 1 base, with 11 bases left in between.

This clonotype was detected many times. This rearrangement joins TRBV28 to TRBJ2-7, with D unresolved. CDR3 length equals 12 residues. Deletions cut 7 bases from V and 0 bases from J, with 7 bases between. Germline assignment: CDR1 MDHEN and CDR2 SYDVKM. The CDR3, as DNA: TGTGCCAGCATCGGTTCCTCCTACGAGCAGTACTTC. Translating it yields CASIGSSYEQYF.

CDR3 sequence: CASTLSGLSLDSYNEQFF. The CDR3 DNA sequence: TGTGCCAGTACCCTCTCGGGACTCTCTTTGGACTCCTACAATGAGCAGTTCTTC. The chain uses TRBV19 and TRBJ2-1; TRBD2 is a possible D gene (6 bases). CDR1 and CDR2 from the germline V gene are LNHDA and SQIVND (reference sequence). Trimming removed 7 bases at V and 0 bases at J, with 22 bases between. The length of the CDR3 is 18 residues.

This clonotype was seen ten or more times. The gene calls are TRBV9 and TRBJ2-1; D unresolved. The CDR3 totals 14 residues. Trimming shortened V by 0 bases and J by 1 base, and 5 bases separated the two germline ends. Germline V CDR1 and CDR2: SGDLS, YYNGEE. The CDR3 coding sequence is TGTGCCAGCAGCGTAGCTGTTTCCTACAATGAGCAGTTCTTC. This sequence encodes CASSVAVSYNEQFF.

In its sample, this clonotype was seen many times. J is TRBJ2-2 and V is TRBV4-2; TRBD1 matches 7 bases. Germline lookup yields CDR1 LGHNA and CDR2 YNFKEQ. The CDR3 has 17 amino acids. Trimming took 2 bases from V and 0 from J; bases not matched to a gene: 6. The CDR3 nucleotides are TGTGCCAGCAGCCAAACCCCGGGACAGTCGAACACCGGGGAGCTGTTTTTT. It translates to CASSQTPGQSNTGELFF.

This clonotype was found a few times. The chain is built from TRBV10-3 and TRBJ2-7; D may be TRBD2 (6 bases). The CDR3 totals 14 residues. Between the trimmed V and J ends, which lost 8 bases and 4 bases, there was a span of 18 bases. Germline CDR1 reads ENHRY; CDR2 reads SYGVKD. CDR3 protein: CAIWRGGDRYEQYF. CDR3 in DNA: TGTGCCATCTGGCGGGGCGGAGATCGATACGAGCAGTACTTC.

This clonotype showed up many times. The chain combines TRBV5-1 with TRBJ2-7; possibly TRBD1 for D (6 bases). CDR1 is SGHRS, CDR2 YFSETQ, per germline. The CDR3 is made up of 13 amino acids. V was trimmed by 0 bases and J by 4 bases, leaving 8 bases between them. This CDR3 reads CASSLEGVYEQYF. DNA of the CDR3: TGCGCCAGCAGCTTGGAGGGGGTTTACGAGCAGTACTTC.

This clonotype was detected many times. The chain links TRBV4-1 to TRBJ2-3, with D unresolved. V dropped 3 bases and J dropped 4 bases, with 11 bases sitting between them. Germline V gene sequence: CDR1 MGHRA, CDR2 YSYEKL. The CDR3 is 14 amino acids. Here the CDR3 DNA reads TGCGCCAGCAGCCAGCAACCCCAGGCAGATACGCAGTATTTT. Its protein is CASSQQPQADTQYF.

The chain combines TRBV6-5 with TRBJ2-7; 7 nucleotides agree with TRBD2. The CDR3 length is 22 residues. The J segment lost 3 bases and the V segment lost 7 bases, leaving 33 bases of the junction unmatched. Looked up from germline, CDR1 is MNHEY and CDR2 is SVGAGI. The CDR3 nucleotides read TGTGCCAGCAAGAATTTCCCGTCTTACGTTTCCCGTCTGGGACTACCTGACTACGAGCAGTACTTC. Translating gives CASKNFPSYVSRLGLPDYEQYF.

The CDR3 DNA reads as TGTGCCAGCAGCCAAATTAGGGGCTATGGCTACACCTTC. This codes for CASSQIRGYGYTF. The chain combines TRBV14 with TRBJ1-2; D perhaps matches TRBD1 (5 bases). V lost 2 bases to trimming and J lost 4 bases, with 8 bases between them. Per germline, CDR1 SGHDN and CDR2 FVKESK. This CDR3 comprises 13 residues.

About this clonotype: A much larger clone lies a single base off, so this may be a read error. The chain uses TRBV27 and TRBJ1-2, with no clear D. CDR3 length: 14 amino acids. Germline CDR1 MNHEY, CDR2 SMNVEV (reference sequence). CDR3 bases: TGTGCCAGCAAATTCCACGTGGCGGCTTATGGCCACACCTTC. Translating it yields CASKFHVAAYGHTF.

This clonotype came up many times. The chain uses TRBV5-1 and TRBJ2-3; no clear D. The V gene's germline CDR1 is SGHRS and CDR2 YFSETQ. The germline V and J ends were trimmed by 1 base and 0 bases, with 9 bases remaining between them. The CDR3 length is 15 residues. CDR3 protein: CASSLISVSTDTQYF. DNA for the CDR3: TGCGCCAGCAGCTTGATCTCAGTAAGCACAGATACGCAGTATTTT.

A remark on this clonotype: A single base separates this from a much larger clone, so it may be a read error. The chain employs TRBV12-3 or TRBV12-4 and TRBJ2-3; possibly TRBD2 for D (6 bases). The CDR3 spans 14 residues. The V and J ends lost 1 base and 9 bases respectively, with 14 bases between them. CDR3 sequence: CASSLEAGGSTQYF. The CDR3 region has the DNA TGTGCCAGCAGTTTAGAAGCGGGCGGGTCCACGCAGTATTTT.

This clonotype came up many times. This CDR3 is CASSVGSPAFYGYTF. The CDR3 bases are TGTGCCAGCAGCGTGGGCAGCCCAGCTTTCTATGGCTACACCTTC. This chain links TRBV9 with TRBJ1-2; D not certain. Trimming removed 2 bases from V and 4 bases from J, with 15 bases in between. The V gene's germline CDR1 is SGDLS and CDR2 YYNGEE. The CDR3 covers 15 residues. Full variable domain (rest looked up from reference TRBV9 and TRBJ1-2): DSGVTQTPKHLITATGQRVTLRCSPRSGDLSVYWYQQSLDQGLQFLIQYYNGEERAKGNILERFSAQQFPDLHSELNLSSLELGDSALYFCASSVGSPAFYGYTFGSGTRLTVV.

This clonotype has at least ten counts. CDR3 in DNA: TGCGCCAGCAGCCAAGATAAGGGACTAGCGACCGGGGAGCTGTTTTTT. Protein product: CASSQDKGLATGELFF. The chain has TRBV4-1 and TRBJ2-2, with 10 bases matching TRBD2. The germline gives CDR1 MGHRA, CDR2 YSYEKL. CDR3 size: 16 residues. The ends lost 0 bases at V and 5 bases at J; junction bases unmatched: 3.

This clonotype has at least ten counts. This sequence joins TRBV5-1 and TRBJ2-1, with 10 bases that match TRBD2. The CDR3 has 16 residues. V lost 1 base, J lost 1 base, and 2 bases stayed unmatched. CDR1 and CDR2 (germline): SGHRS, YFSETQ. In DNA form, the CDR3 reads TGCGCCAGCAGCTTGCCACTAGCGGGATCCTACAATGAGCAGTTCTTC. This gives the protein CASSLPLAGSYNEQFF.

This clonotype was seen at least ten times. Given the absence of the conserved phenylalanine or tryptophan at the CDR3 end, a read error is likely. V and J are TRBV9 and TRBJ1-5, with D hard to call. Trimming removed 0 bases from V and 1 base from J, with 5 bases in between. This CDR3 is built from 14 residues. Germline V gene lookup returns CDR1 SGDLS and CDR2 YYNGEE. The CDR3 nucleotides read TGTGCCAGCAGCGTAGGCGGAAGCAATCAGCCCCAGCATTCT. Encoded protein: CASSVGGSNQPQHS.

This clonotype came up many times. The J gene is TRBJ2-1, the V gene TRBV24-1; D unresolved. Germline values: CDR1 KGHDR, CDR2 SFDVKD. V lost 0 bases, J lost 7 bases, and 0 bases lay in between. This CDR3 spans 11 amino acids. The CDR3 coding sequence is TGTGCCACCAGTGATTTGAATGAGCAGTTCTTC. Translation gives CATSDLNEQFF.

In its sample, this clonotype was seen a few times. The chain carries TRBV7-9 and TRBJ2-2, with 7 positions matching TRBD1. The CDR3 has 15 residues. The ends lost 2 bases at V and 4 bases at J; junction bases unmatched: 4. Germline lookup yields CDR1 SEHNR and CDR2 FQNEAQ (reference sequence). CDR3 DNA: TGTGCCAGCAGCTTACCACAGGGGTTCACCGGGGAGCTGTTTTTT. Protein: CASSLPQGFTGELFF.